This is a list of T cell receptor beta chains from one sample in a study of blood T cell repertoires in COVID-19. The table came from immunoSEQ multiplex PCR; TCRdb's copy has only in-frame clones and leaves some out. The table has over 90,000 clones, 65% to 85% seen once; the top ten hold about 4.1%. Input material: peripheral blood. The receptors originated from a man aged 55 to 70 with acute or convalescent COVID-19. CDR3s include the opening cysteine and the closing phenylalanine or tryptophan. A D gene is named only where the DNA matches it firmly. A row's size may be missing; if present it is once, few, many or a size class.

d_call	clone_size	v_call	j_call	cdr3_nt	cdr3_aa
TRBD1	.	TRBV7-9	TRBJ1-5	TGTGCCAGCAGCACGGGACAGTTAAATCAGCCCCAGCATTTT	CASSTGQLNQPQHF
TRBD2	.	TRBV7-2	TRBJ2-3	TGTGCCAGCAGCTTAGCACTAGCGGGCACAGATACGCAGTATTTT	CASSLALAGTDTQYF
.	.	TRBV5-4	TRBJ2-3	TGTGCCAGCAGCTTCCGGACTAAACCTAGCACAGATACGCAGTATTTT	CASSFRTKPSTDTQYF
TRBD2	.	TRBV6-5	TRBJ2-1	TGTGCCAGCAGTTACTCTCTCACTAGCGGGGGCAATGAGCAGTTCTTC	CASSYSLTSGGNEQFF
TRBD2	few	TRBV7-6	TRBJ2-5	TGTGCCAGCAGCTCAAACGCGGGGGGCGGAGAGACCCAGTACTTC	CASSSNAGGGETQYF
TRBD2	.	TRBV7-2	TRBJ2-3	TGTGCCAGCAGCGCGAATGGGGCTAGCGGGAGGTCGGCAGATACGCAGTATTTT	CASSANGASGRSADTQYF
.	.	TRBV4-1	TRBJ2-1	TGCGCCAGCAGCCACAGCGACAGGCGGAATGAGCAGTTCTTC	CASSHSDRRNEQFF
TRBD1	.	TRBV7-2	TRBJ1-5	TGTGCCAGCAGCCTCACAGGACAGGGGATTCAGCCCCAGCATTTT	CASSLTGQGIQPQHF
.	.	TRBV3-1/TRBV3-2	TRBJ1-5	TGTGCCAGCAGCCTAGGACAGTCCAATCAGCCCCAGCATTTT	CASSLGQSNQPQHF
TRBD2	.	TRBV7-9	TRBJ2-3	TGTGCCAGCAGCCCCAGAAGACTAGCGGCGGTAGATACGCAGTATTTT	CASSPRRLAAVDTQYF
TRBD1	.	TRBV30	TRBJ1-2	TGTGCCTGGAGTGCAGGGGGAGTCTATGGCTACACCTTC	CAWSAGGVYGYTF
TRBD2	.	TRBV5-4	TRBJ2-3	TGTGCCAGCAGCTCAGGGACTAGCGGGGGCACAGATACGCAGTATTTT	CASSSGTSGGTDTQYF
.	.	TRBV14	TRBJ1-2	TGTGCCAGCAGCCAAGATCCGTCCTATGGCTACACCTTC	CASSQDPSYGYTF
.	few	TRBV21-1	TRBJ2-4	TGTGCCAGCAGCTCTGGACTAGCGGGACTAGCCAAAAACATTCAGTACTTC	CASSSGLAGLAKNIQYF
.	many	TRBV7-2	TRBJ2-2	TGTGCCAGCAGCTTAGGGGCGGGTTCCGGGGAGCTGTTTTTT	CASSLGAGSGELFF
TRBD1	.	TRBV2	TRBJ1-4	TGTGCCAGTCGACAGGGGGCAGCAACTAATGAAAAACTGTTTTTT	CASRQGAATNEKLFF
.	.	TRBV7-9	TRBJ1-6	TGTGCCAGCAGCCAAAATTCGCGGGGATATAATTCACCCCTCCACTTT	CASSQNSRGYNSPLHF
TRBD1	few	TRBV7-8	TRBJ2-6	TGTGCCAGCAGAAGGACAGGTACAAACTCTGGGGCCAACGTCCTGACTTTC	CASRRTGTNSGANVLTF
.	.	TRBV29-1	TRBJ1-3	TGCAGCGTCCGAGGAGAAAACACCATATATTTT	CSVRGENTIYF
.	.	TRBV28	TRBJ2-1	TGTGCCAGCAGTTTAGTTCCCGGGAGCGCCTACAATGAGCAGTTCTTC	CASSLVPGSAYNEQFF
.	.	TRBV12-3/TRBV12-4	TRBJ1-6	TGTGCCAGCACCTACAATTCACCCCTCCACTTT	CASTYNSPLHF
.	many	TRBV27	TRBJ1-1	TGTGCCAGCAGTTTCCGTCCCGATGTCCTTTTTGGGGCTGCCGCTGAAGCTTTCTTT	CASSFRPDVLFGAAAEAFF
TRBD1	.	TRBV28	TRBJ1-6	TGTGCCAGCAGTCTTGGGACAGGGTTTAATGGAAATTCACCCCTCCACTTT	CASSLGTGFNGNSPLHF
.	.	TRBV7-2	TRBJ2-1	TGTGCCAGCAGCTTAGCGGCTAGGGGTCACAATGAGCAGTTCTTC	CASSLAARGHNEQFF
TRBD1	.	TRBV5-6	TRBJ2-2	TGTGCCAGCAGGTTCCGGACAGGGGGCAACACCGGGGAGCTGTTTTTT	CASRFRTGGNTGELFF
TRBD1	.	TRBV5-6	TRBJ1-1	TGTGCCAGCAGCTGGGAGACAGGGGGAAACACTGAAGCTTTCTTT	CASSWETGGNTEAFF
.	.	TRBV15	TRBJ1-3	TGTGCCACCAGCAGAGATCGGGGGGCGGGTGGAAACACCATATATTTT	CATSRDRGAGGNTIYF
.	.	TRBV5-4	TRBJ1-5	TGTGCCAGCAGCGTGGGGGCTCCAGGGGATCAGCCCCAGCATTTT	CASSVGAPGDQPQHF
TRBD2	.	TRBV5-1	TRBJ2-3	TGCGCCAGCAGGTCGACTAGCGGCACAGATACGCAGTATTTT	CASRSTSGTDTQYF
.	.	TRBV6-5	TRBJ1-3	TGTGCCAGCACCCGAAACAGGGAGTCTGGAAACACCATATATTTT	CASTRNRESGNTIYF
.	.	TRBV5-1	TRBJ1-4	TGCGCCAGCAGCTTGGGAGGGGCCGCGGGGTCTAATGAAAAACTGTTTTTT	CASSLGGAAGSNEKLFF
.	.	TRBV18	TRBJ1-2	TGTGCCAGCTCACCATTTCAGGATGGCTACACCTTC	CASSPFQDGYTF
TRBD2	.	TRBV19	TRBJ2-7	TGTGCCAGTAGTAACTTAGCGGGGGGGCTAAGCGAGCAGTACTTC	CASSNLAGGLSEQYF
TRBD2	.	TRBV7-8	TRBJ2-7	TGTGCCAGCAGCTTACACTACGGGACTAGCGGGAGGGGCGTCGAGCAGTACTTC	CASSLHYGTSGRGVEQYF
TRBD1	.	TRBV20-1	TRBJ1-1	TGCAGTGCCCGGACAGGGGGCCGCGCTTTCTTT	CSARTGGRAFF
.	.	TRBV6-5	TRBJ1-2	TGTGCCAGCAGTTACTCCGGGGGAGGTGGCTACACCTTC	CASSYSGGGGYTF
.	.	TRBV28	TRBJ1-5	TGTGCCAGCAGTTTAGGCGGGGGCTATCAGCCCCAGCATTTT	CASSLGGGYQPQHF
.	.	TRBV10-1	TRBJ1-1	TGCGCCAGCAGCCCCCGACCAGGGAGGGCTGAAGCTTTCTTT	CASSPRPGRAEAFF
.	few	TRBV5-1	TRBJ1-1	TGCGCCAGCAGCTTGGTGCAGGGGTCGGAGTCGCACACTGAAGCTTTCTTT	CASSLVQGSESHTEAFF
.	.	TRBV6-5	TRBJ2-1	TGTGCCAGCAGTTACTCTCTGAGTGAAGTGGAGCAGTTCTTC	CASSYSLSEVEQFF
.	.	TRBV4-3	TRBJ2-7	TGCGCCAGCAGCCAAGTTCTAGCAGATGTTTACGAGCAGTACTTC	CASSQVLADVYEQYF
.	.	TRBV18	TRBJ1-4	TGTGCCAGCTCCCGGATGGAGGGTACTTATGAAAAACTGTTTTTT	CASSRMEGTYEKLFF
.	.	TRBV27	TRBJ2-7	TGTGCCAGCAGGGGGGGGCTGGGGAGGGGGTCCTACGAGCAGTACTTC	CASRGGLGRGSYEQYF
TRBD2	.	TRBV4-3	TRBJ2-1	TGCGCCAGCAGCCAAGGGGGAGGCGGGGGGCTTTACAATGAGCAGTTCTTC	CASSQGGGGGLYNEQFF
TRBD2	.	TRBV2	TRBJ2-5	TGTGCCAGTAATAGCGGGGGGGCCGGGTTGGAGACCCAGTACTTC	CASNSGGAGLETQYF
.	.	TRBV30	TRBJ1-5	TGTGCCTGGAGTGGCCAGTTTAATCAGCCCCAGCATTTT	CAWSGQFNQPQHF
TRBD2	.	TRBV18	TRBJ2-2	TGTGCCAGCTCACCCAATGGCGGGAGCGGCACCGGGGAGCTGTTTTTT	CASSPNGGSGTGELFF
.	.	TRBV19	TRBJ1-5	TGTGCCAGTAGTATCGAAGGGGGAGGCAATCAGCCCCAGCATTTT	CASSIEGGGNQPQHF
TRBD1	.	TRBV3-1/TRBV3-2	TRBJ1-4	TGTGCCAGCAGCCCGGGCAAAAGACAGGGTGGAGGGGAAAAACTGTTTTTT	CASSPGKRQGGGEKLFF
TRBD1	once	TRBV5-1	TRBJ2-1	TGCGCCACCCGGACAGGGCAATACAATGAGCAGTTCTTC	CATRTGQYNEQFF
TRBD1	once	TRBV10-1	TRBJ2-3	TGCGCCAGCAGTGAGTGGGACAGGGCCATAGATACGCAGTATTTT	CASSEWDRAIDTQYF
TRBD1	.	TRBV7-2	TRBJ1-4	TGTGCCAGCAGCTTAGTAGGGGGCGGGGATGAAAAACTGTTTTTT	CASSLVGGGDEKLFF
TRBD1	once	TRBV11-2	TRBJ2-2	TGTGCCAGCAGCACCGGACAGGGTTGGTACACCGGGGAGCTGTTTTTT	CASSTGQGWYTGELFF
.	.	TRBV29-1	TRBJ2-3	TGCAGCGGGGGAATTTCAAAAGGGGTACCAGATACGCAGTATTTT	CSGGISKGVPDTQYF
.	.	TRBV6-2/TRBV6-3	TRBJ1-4	TGTGCCAGCAGTTACGTTCACCAGGTCGACGGGGTCGGGGAACTGTTTTTT	CASSYVHQVDGVGELFF
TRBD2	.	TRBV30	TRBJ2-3	TGTGCCTGGAGTCGGGGGGGCGGGGCAGATACGCAGTATTTT	CAWSRGGGADTQYF